This T cell receptor beta chain was profiled in a study of cytomegalovirus exposure and HLA in healthy donors. Whole-study context: The roughly 120 million unique TCR beta sequences, from roughly 170 million T cells, were found by an earlier analysis.

The primer mix had 60 Vbeta and 13 Jbeta primers. TCRdb's table, derived via immunoSEQ multiplex PCR, lists solely in-frame clones and lacks some. The sample records about 150,000 clones, roughly 80% being singletons. V was clipped by 1 base and J by 2 bases, with 9 bases between them. CDR1 and CDR2 (germline): SGHTA, FQGNSA. The CDR3 is made up of 14 amino acids. Sequenced material: PBMCs. This TCR was recovered from a man between 18 and 29 years old in good health and CMV-seronegative. J is TRBJ2-7 and V is TRBV7-2; no reliable D call. The CDR3 region is CASSLVGATYEQYF. In nucleotides, the CDR3 is TGTGCCAGCAGCTTAGTGGGCGCGACCTACGAGCAGTACTTC.